Included here is one TCR beta chain sequence, with context. This entry comes from a study of T cell responses to AZD1222 COVID-19 vaccine. Method: immunoSEQ multiplex PCR; TCRdb's copy keeps in-frame clones and lacks some. This table has about 96,000 clones, approximately 90% appearing once. The V and J ends lost 5 bases and 1 base respectively, with 9 bases between them. CDR1 is MNHEY, CDR2 SMNVEV, per germline (reference sequence). The length of the CDR3 is 13 residues. The origin of this receptor is an adult in good health. The specimen comprised peripheral blood, sampled on day 0 of AZD1222 vaccination. The rearrangement links TRBV27 to TRBJ2-7, with TRBD1 as a possible D gene (5 bases). CDR3 sequence (DNA): TGTGCCAGCAGTCGACAGACATCCTACGAGCAGTACTTC. This codes for CASSRQTSYEQYF.